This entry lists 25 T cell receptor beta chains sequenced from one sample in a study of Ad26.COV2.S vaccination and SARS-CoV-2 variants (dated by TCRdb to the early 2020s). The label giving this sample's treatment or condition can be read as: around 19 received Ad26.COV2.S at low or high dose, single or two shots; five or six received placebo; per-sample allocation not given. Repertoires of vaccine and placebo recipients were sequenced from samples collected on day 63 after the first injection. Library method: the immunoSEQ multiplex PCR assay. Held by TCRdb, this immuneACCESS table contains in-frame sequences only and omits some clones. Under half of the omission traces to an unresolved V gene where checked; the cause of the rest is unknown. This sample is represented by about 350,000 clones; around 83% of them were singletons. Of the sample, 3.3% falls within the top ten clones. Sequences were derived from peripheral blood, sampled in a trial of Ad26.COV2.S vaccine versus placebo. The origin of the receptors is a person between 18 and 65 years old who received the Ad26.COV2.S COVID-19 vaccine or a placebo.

CDR3 residues: CASSQGNGIDTQYF. The CDR3 DNA reads as TGTGCCAGCAGCCAAGGGAACGGGATAGATACGCAGTATTTT. This chain connects TRBV7-9 to TRBJ2-3, with D maybe TRBD2 (5 bases). Per the germline V gene, CDR1 is SEHNR and CDR2 is FQNEAQ (reference sequence). V dropped 5 bases and J dropped 5 bases, with 14 bases sitting between them. This CDR3 region has 14 residues.

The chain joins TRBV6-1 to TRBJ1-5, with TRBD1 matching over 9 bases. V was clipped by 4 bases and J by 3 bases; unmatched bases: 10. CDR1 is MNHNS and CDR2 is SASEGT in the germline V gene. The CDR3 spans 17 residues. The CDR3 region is CASSGARDRVNNQPQHF. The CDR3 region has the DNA TGTGCCAGCAGTGGCGCCCGGGACAGGGTGAACAATCAGCCCCAGCATTTT.

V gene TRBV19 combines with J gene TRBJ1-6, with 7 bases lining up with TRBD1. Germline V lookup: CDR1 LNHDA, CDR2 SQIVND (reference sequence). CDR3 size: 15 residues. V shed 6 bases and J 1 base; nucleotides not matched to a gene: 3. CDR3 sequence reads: CASRRQGSYNSPLHF. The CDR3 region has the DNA TGTGCCAGTAGGCGACAGGGTTCCTATAATTCACCCCTCCACTTT.

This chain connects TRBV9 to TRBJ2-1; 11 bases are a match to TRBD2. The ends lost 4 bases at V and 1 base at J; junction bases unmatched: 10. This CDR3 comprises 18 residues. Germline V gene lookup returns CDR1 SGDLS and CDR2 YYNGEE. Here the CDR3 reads CASSTPPGTSGSYNEQFF. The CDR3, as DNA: TGTGCCAGCAGCACCCCCCCCGGGACTAGCGGTTCCTACAATGAGCAGTTCTTC. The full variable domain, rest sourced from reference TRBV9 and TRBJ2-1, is DSGVTQTPKHLITATGQRVTLRCSPRSGDLSVYWYQQSLDQGLQFLIQYYNGEERAKGNILERFSAQQFPDLHSELNLSSLELGDSALYFCASSTPPGTSGSYNEQFFGPGTRLTVL.

The DNA for the CDR3 is TGTGCCTGGAGTGTACTTACGGGGTACACTGAAGCTTTCTTT. It yields the protein CAWSVLTGYTEAFF. This chain links TRBV30 with TRBJ1-1; D is uncertain. The V gene lost 0 bases and the J gene lost 3 bases, with 11 bases spanning the gap. The CDR3 covers 14 residues. Germline CDR1 is GTSNPN and CDR2 is SVGIG (reference sequence).

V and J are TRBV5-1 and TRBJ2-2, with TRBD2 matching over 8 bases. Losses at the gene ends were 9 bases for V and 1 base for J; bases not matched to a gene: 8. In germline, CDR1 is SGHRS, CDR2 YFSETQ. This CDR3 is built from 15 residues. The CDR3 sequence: CATQGAGENTGELFF. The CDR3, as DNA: TGCGCCACGCAGGGAGCGGGAGAGAACACCGGGGAGCTGTTTTTT.

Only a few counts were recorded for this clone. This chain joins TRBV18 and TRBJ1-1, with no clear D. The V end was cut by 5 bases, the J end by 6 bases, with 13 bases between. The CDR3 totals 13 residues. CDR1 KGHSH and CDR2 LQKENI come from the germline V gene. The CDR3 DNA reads TGTGCCAGCTCAGCGGGGAGACTGGCTGAAGCTTTCTTT. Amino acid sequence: CASSAGRLAEAFF.

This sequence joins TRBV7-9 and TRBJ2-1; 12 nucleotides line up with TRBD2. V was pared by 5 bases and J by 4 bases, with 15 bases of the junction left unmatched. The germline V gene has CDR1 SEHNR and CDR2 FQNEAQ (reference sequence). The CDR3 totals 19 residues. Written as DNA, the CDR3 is TGTGCCAGCAGCCGAAGACTAGCGGGGGAGGCGTCCCTTTACAATGAGCAGTTCTTC. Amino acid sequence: CASSRRLAGEASLYNEQFF.

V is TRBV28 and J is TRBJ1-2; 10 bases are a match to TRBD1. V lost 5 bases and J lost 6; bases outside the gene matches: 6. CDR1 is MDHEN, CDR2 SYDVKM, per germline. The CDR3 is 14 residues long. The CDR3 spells CASSPGDRGNGYTF. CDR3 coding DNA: TGTGCCAGCAGTCCGGGGGACAGGGGAAATGGCTACACCTTC.

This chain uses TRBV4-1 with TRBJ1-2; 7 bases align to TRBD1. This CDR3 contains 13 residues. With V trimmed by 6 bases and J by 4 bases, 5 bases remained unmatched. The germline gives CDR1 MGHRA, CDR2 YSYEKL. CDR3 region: CASRTGVGYGYTF. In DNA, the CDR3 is TGCGCCAGCAGAACAGGGGTGGGCTATGGCTACACCTTC.

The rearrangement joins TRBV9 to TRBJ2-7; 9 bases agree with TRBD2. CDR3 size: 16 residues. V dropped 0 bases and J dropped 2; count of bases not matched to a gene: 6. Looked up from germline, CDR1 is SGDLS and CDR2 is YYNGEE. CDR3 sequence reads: CASSVAGAGGPYEQYF. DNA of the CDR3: TGTGCCAGCAGCGTAGCTGGGGCGGGGGGGCCCTACGAGCAGTACTTC.

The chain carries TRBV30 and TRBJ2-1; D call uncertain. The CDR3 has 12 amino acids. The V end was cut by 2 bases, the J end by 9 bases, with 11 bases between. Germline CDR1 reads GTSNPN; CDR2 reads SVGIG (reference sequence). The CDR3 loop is CAWSFSEGEQFF. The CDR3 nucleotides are TGTGCCTGGAGTTTCAGCGAAGGTGAGCAGTTCTTC.

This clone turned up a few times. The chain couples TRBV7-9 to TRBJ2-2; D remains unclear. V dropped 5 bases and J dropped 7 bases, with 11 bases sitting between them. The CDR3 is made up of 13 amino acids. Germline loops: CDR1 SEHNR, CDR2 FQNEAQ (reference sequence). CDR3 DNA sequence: TGTGCCAGCAGCCCCGTCGGCAGCGGGGAGCTGTTTTTT. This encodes CASSPVGSGELFF.

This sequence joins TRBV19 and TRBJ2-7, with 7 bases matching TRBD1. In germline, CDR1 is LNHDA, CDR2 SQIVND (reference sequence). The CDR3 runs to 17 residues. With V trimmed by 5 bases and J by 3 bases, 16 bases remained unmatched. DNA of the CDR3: TGTGCCAGTAGTCATCCGGGGACAGTCGACGCCTTCTACGAGCAGTACTTC. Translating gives CASSHPGTVDAFYEQYF.

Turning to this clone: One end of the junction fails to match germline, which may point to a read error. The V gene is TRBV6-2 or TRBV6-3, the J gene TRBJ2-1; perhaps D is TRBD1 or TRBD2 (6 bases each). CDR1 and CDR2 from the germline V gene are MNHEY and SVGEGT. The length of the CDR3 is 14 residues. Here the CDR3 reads CAGSRSSKGGEQFF. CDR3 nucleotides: TGTGCCGGCAGTCGATCCTCTAAGGGGGGTGAGCAGTTCTTC.

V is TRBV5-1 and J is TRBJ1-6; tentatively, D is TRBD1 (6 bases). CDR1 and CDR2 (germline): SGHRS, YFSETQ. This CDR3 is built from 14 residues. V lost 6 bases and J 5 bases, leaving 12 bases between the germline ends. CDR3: CASTREGDNSPLHF. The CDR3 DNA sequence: TGCGCCAGCACCCGGGAGGGGGATAATTCACCCCTCCACTTT.

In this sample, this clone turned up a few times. CDR3 protein: CASSPPGNYGYTF. For the CDR3, the DNA is TGTGCCAGCAGCCCCCCAGGGAACTATGGCTACACCTTC. The chain recombines TRBV28 with TRBJ1-2; the D gene is possibly TRBD1 (5 bases). The CDR3 length is 13 residues. CDR1 is MDHEN, CDR2 SYDVKM, per germline. Trimming cost V 6 bases and J 2 bases, with 10 bases left between them.

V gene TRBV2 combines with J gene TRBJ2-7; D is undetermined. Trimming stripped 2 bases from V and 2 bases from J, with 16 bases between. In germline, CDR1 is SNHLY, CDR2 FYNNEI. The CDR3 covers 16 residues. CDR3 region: CASSESGRSKAYEQYF. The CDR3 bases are TGTGCCAGCAGTGAATCGGGCAGGAGTAAGGCCTACGAGCAGTACTTC.

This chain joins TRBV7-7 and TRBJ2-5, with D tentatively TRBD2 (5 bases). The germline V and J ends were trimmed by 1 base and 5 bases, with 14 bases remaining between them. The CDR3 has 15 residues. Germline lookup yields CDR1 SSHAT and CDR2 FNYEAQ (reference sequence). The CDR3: CASSLVFLAGETQYF. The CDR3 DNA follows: TGTGCCAGCAGCTTAGTTTTCCTAGCAGGCGAGACCCAGTACTTC.

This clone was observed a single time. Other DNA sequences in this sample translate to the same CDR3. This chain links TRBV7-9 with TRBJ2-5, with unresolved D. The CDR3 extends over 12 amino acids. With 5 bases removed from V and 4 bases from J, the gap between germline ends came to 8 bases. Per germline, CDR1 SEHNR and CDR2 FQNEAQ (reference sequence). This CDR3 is CASSPVGETQYF. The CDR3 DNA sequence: TGTGCCAGCAGCCCTGTAGGAGAGACCCAGTACTTC.

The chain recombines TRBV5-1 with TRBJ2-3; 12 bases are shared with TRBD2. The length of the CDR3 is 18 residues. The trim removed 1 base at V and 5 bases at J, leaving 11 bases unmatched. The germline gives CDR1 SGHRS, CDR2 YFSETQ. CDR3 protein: CASSLFPLAGGGGDTQYF. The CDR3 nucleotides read TGCGCCAGCAGCTTGTTCCCTCTAGCGGGAGGGGGGGGAGATACGCAGTATTTT.

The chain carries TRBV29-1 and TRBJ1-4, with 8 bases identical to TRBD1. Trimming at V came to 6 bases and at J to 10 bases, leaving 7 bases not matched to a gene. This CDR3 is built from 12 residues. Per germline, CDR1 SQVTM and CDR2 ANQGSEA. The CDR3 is CSVGGQGGKLFF. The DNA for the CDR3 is TGCAGCGTCGGCGGACAGGGTGGAAAACTGTTTTTT. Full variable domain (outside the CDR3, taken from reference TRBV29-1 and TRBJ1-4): SAVISQKPSRDICQRGTSLTIQCQVDSQVTMMFWYRQQPGQSLTLIATANQGSEATYESGFVIDKFPISRPNLTFSTLTVSNMSPEDSSIYLCSVGGQGGKLFFGSGTQLSVL.

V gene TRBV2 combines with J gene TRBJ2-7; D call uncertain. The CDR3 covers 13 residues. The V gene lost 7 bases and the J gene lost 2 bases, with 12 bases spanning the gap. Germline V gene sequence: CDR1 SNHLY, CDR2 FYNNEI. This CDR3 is CASIQTVAYEQYF. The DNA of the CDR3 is TGTGCCAGCATTCAGACCGTAGCCTACGAGCAGTACTTC.

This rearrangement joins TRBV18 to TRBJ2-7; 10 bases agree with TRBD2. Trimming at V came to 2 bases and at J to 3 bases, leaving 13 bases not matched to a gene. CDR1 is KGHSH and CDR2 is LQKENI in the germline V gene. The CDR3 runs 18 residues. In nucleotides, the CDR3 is TGTGCCAGCTCACCAGGTATTCTCAGCGGGAGGGTTGGCTACGAGCAGTACTTC. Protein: CASSPGILSGRVGYEQYF. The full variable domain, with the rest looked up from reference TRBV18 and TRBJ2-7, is NAGVMQNPRHLVRRRGQEARLRCSPMKGHSHVYWYRQLPEEGLKFMVYLQKENIIDESGMPKERFSAEFPKEGPSILRIQQVVRGDSAAYFCASSPGILSGRVGYEQYFGPGTRLTVT.

Here the CDR3 DNA reads TGCGCCAGCAGCCAAGATACGGGGACAGGGAAAGCTTTCTTT. This translates into CASSQDTGTGKAFF. V usage is TRBV4-3 and J usage is TRBJ1-1; the match to TRBD1 covers 9 bases. Germline values: CDR1 LGHNA, CDR2 YSLEER. J gave up 9 bases and V 0 bases, and 5 bases lay outside the gene matches. This CDR3 is 14 amino acids long.